This T cell receptor beta chain was obtained from a study of control samples from healthy donors and cancer patients. Using immunoSEQ multiplex PCR, the repertoire was profiled, and TCRdb retains in-frame clones only, with some absent. In the table there are 65,000 to 90,000 clones, around nine tenths of which are singletons. Germline V gives CDR1 DFQATT, CDR2 SNEGSKA (reference sequence). The length of the CDR3 is 12 residues. Trimming cost V 6 bases and J 0 bases, with 6 bases left between them. The chain carries TRBV20-1 and TRBJ1-3, with unresolved D. Sample: PBMCs. The TCR sequence derives from a woman aged 45 to 65 with colorectal cancer. This chain's CDR3 is CSASYSGNTIYF. The CDR3 DNA reads as TGCAGTGCAAGTTACTCTGGAAACACCATATATTTT.